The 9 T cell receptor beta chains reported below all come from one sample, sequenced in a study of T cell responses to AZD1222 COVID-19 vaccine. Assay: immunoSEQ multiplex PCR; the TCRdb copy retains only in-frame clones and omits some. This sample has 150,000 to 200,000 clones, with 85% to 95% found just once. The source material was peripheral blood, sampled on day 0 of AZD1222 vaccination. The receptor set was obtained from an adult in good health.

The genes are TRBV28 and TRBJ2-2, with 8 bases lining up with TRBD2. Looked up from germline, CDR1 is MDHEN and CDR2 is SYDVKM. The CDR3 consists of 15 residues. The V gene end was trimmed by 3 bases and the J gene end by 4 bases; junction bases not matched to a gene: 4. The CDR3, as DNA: TGTGCCAGCAGTTTGGGACGGGGGGGCACCGGGGAGCTGTTTTTT. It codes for CASSLGRGGTGELFF.

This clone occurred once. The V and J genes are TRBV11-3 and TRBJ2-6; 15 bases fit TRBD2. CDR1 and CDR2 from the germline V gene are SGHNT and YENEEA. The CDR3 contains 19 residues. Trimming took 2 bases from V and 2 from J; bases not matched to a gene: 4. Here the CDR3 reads CASSLRTSGGVAGANVLTF. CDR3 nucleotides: TGTGCCAGCAGCTTACGGACTAGCGGGGGGGTTGCTGGGGCCAACGTCCTGACTTTC.

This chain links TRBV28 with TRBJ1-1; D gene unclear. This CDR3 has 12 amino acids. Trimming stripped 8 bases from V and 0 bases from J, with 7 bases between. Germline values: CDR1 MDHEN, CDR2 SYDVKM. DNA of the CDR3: TGTGCCAGCGTCTCTATGAACACTGAAGCTTTCTTT. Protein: CASVSMNTEAFF.

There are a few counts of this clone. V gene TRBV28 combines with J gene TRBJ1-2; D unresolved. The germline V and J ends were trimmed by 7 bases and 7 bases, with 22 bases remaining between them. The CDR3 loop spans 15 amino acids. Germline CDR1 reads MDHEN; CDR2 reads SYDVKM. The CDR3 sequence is CASIPSGRVSGGYTF. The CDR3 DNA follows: TGTGCCAGCATTCCCTCGGGCCGGGTCTCAGGTGGCTACACCTTC.

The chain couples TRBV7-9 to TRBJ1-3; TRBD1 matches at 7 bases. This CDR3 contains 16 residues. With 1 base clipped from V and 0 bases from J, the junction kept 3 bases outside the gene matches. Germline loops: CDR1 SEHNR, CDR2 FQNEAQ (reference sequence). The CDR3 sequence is CASSLGDSLSGNTIYF. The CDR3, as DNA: TGTGCCAGCAGCTTAGGGGACAGCCTCTCTGGAAACACCATATATTTT. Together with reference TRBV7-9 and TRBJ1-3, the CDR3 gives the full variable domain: DTGVSQNPRHKITKRGQNVTFRCDPISEHNRLYWYRQTLGQGPEFLTYFQNEAQLEKSRLLSDRFSAERPKGSFSTLEIQRTEQGDSAMYLCASSLGDSLSGNTIYFGEGSWLTVV.

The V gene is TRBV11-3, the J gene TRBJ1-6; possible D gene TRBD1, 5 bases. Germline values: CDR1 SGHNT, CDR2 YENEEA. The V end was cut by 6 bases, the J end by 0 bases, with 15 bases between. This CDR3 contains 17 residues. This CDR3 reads CASSVGGQSSYNSPLHF. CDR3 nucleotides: TGTGCCAGCAGTGTTGGAGGACAAAGCTCCTATAATTCACCCCTCCACTTT.

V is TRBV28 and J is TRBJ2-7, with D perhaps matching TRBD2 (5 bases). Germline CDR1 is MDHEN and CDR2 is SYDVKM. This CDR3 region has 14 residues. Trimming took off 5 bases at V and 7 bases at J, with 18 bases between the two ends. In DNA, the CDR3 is TGTGCCAGCAGTCGCCCCGGCGTAAGCGGAGAGCAGTACTTC. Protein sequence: CASSRPGVSGEQYF.

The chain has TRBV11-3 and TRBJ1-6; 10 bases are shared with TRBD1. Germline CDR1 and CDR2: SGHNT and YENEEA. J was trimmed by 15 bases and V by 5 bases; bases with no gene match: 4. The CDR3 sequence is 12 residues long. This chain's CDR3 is CASSSDRGHLHF. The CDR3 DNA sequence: TGTGCCAGCAGCAGCGACAGGGGGCACCTCCACTTT.

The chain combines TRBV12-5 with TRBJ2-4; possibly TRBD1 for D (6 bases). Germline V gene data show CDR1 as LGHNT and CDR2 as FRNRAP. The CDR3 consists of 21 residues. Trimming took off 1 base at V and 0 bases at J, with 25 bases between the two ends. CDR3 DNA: TGTGCTAGTGGTTTGGGGGCGGACAGATCTAGGGAAGAACTAGCCAAAAACATTCAGTACTTC. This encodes CASGLGADRSREELAKNIQYF.